Described below is a single T cell receptor (beta chain) sequence and its context. Its antigen remains unknown. This sample was included in a study of CD8 T cells in Susac syndrome. The overall study: Among the sequenced Susac syndrome patients, five or six had active disease while about eight were in remission.

With random hexamers, reverse transcription was performed on about 0.5 to 1 ug of RNA. Amplification of TCR beta CDR3 spanned 54 Vbeta and 13 Jbeta via immunoSEQ multiplex PCR. TCRdb recomputed calls from the immunoSEQ multiplex PCR reads with MiXCR, one row per CDR3 protein. Of around 130,000 distinct CDR3 sequences detected, 90% to 95% appear once; the ten largest clones hold roughly 0.29%. Overall study results and limits: About 16 Susac-specific public clones were found in total CD8+ repertoires and five or six in CD8+ TEMRA repertoires.

J lost 1 base, V lost 3 bases, and 4 bases had no gene match. From germline, CDR1 is SGHDN and CDR2 FVKESK. This CDR3 is 15 amino acids long. This sequence joins TRBV14 and TRBJ1-2; TRBD1 matches 8 bases. The material sequenced was CD8+ T cells from PBMCs. The TCR sequence derives from a human donor with Susac syndrome. Here the CDR3 DNA reads TGTGCCAGCAGCCATCCACAGGGGGGTAACTATGGCTACACCTTC. Its translation: CASSHPQGGNYGYTF.